What follows describes a single T cell receptor beta chain. Methods used by the authors: For nucleated cells, counts were estimated from reference gene primer amplification. The data were produced by immunoSEQ multiplex PCR, yet TCRdb's version contains in-frame clones alone and is incomplete. V and J calls and clone size follow that table, whereas D and trimming were derived from the DNA. This sample yields some 300,000 clones, of which about 91% are seen a single time; approximately 7.2% belongs to the top ten. This specimen comes from a study of blood T cell repertoires in COVID-19. The overall study: COVID-19 samples collected from the United States, Italy and Spain covered acute and convalescent phases. The analysed material was cDNA or gDNA that came from T cells, B-cell-depleted T cells, or PBMCs.

V was trimmed by 3 bases and J by 4 bases, leaving 9 bases between them. The CDR3 totals 13 residues. The sequencing input was peripheral blood. The V call is TRBV12-3 or TRBV12-4, the J call TRBJ1-1; no clear D. The sequence was collected from a woman aged 25 to 39 who had recovered from COVID-19. As DNA, the CDR3 is TGTGCCAGCAGTTTCGCTTTCGGCACTGAAGCTTTCTTT. Translating it yields CASSFAFGTEAFF.